The 14 T cell receptor beta chains given below trace back to one sample, sequenced in a study of control samples from healthy donors and cancer patients. TCRdb's table, derived via immunoSEQ multiplex PCR, lists solely in-frame clones and lacks some. The sample gives fewer than 95,000 clones, approximately 86% of which show up once; 1.3% is in the top ten. Sequenced material: blood. The receptors come from a woman aged 45-60 years in good health.

The chain links TRBV11-2 to TRBJ1-2; no clear D. This CDR3 contains 13 residues. Trimming removed 5 bases from V and 6 bases from J, with 13 bases in between. CDR1 is SGHAT and CDR2 is FQNNGV in the germline V gene. The CDR3 sequence is CASSDTALNGYTF. The CDR3 DNA reads TGTGCCAGCAGCGATACTGCCTTAAATGGCTACACCTTC.

The chain joins TRBV6-5 to TRBJ2-3, with TRBD2 matching over 11 bases. CDR1 and CDR2 from the germline V gene are MNHEY and SVGAGI. The length of the CDR3 is 15 residues. The V gene end was trimmed by 7 bases and the J gene end by 3 bases; junction bases not matched to a gene: 6. CDR3 nucleotides: TGTGCCAGCACCCGGCTAGCGGGAGGAACAGATACGCAGTATTTT. Its translation is CASTRLAGGTDTQYF.

The CDR3 DNA reads TGTGCCAGCAGTCCTACAGGGGGAGGCACTGAAGCTTTCTTT. It yields the protein CASSPTGGGTEAFF. The chain has TRBV25-1 and TRBJ1-1, with 8 bases fitting TRBD1. Trimming removed 5 bases from V and 4 bases from J; junction bases left unmatched: 6. CDR1 is MGHDK and CDR2 is SYGVNS in the germline V gene. The CDR3 consists of 14 residues.

This clone was observed a single time. J is TRBJ2-4 and V is TRBV5-8, with TRBD1 matching 9 bases. CDR1 SGHTS and CDR2 YDEGEE come from the germline V gene. The V gene end was trimmed by 3 bases and the J gene end by 1 base; junction bases not matched to a gene: 11. CDR3 size: 18 residues. CDR3 DNA sequence: TGTGCCAGCAGCTACCTCCGGGACAGGGCTATGGCCAAAAACATTCAGTACTTC. This gives the protein CASSYLRDRAMAKNIQYF. Complete variable domain (other parts from reference TRBV5-8 and TRBJ2-4): EAGVTQSPTHLIKTRGQQATLRCSPISGHTSVYWYQQALGLGLQFLLWYDEGEERNRGNFPPRFSGRQFPNYSSELNVNALELEDSALYLCASSYLRDRAMAKNIQYFGAGTRLSVL.

This clone was picked up a small number of times. This chain connects TRBV7-8 to TRBJ1-3; no definite D call. The V gene lost 7 bases and the J gene lost 0 bases, with 10 bases spanning the gap. Germline V CDR1 and CDR2: SGHVS, FQNEAQ. The CDR3 is 14 residues long. The CDR3 reads CASTGPISGNTIYF. The CDR3 nucleotides read TGTGCCAGCACCGGGCCTATCTCTGGAAACACCATATATTTT.

The chain joins TRBV28 to TRBJ1-6; D is ambiguous. Trimming removed 7 bases from V and 4 bases from J, with 8 bases in between. The CDR3 covers 13 residues. Germline V CDR1 and CDR2: MDHEN, SYDVKM. The CDR3 spells CASIPRYNSPLHF. For the CDR3, the DNA is TGTGCCAGCATACCCCGTTATAATTCACCCCTCCACTTT.

V and J are TRBV7-9 and TRBJ1-4; no reliable D call. The CDR3 has 16 residues. V lost 1 base and J lost 0, with 9 bases in between. CDR1 is SEHNR, CDR2 FQNEAQ, per germline (reference sequence). CDR3: CASSLVSWATNEKLFF. As DNA, the CDR3 is TGTGCCAGCAGCTTAGTCTCTTGGGCAACTAATGAAAAACTGTTTTTT.

This clone was recorded only once. V is TRBV27 and J is TRBJ2-3; D unresolved. V gave up 3 bases and J gave up 1 base, with 14 bases separating them. Germline loops: CDR1 MNHEY, CDR2 SMNVEV (reference sequence). The CDR3 runs 16 residues. CDR3 sequence (DNA): TGTGCCAGCAGTTTGCGCCCGGGCTCCCGCACAGATACGCAGTATTTT. Encoded protein: CASSLRPGSRTDTQYF.

This clone was seen a single time. The junction departs from the called germline gene at one end, perhaps through a read error. The V gene is TRBV7-2, the J gene TRBJ1-2, with D possibly being TRBD1 (5 bases). Germline V gene sequence: CDR1 SGHTA, CDR2 FQGNSA. The CDR3 is 14 amino acids. The CDR3 loop reads CASSPEAGTYGHTF. As DNA, the CDR3 is TGTGCCAGCAGCCCTGAAGCAGGGACCTATGGCCACACCTTC. The complete variable domain, with remaining parts taken from reference TRBV7-2 and TRBJ1-2, reads GAGVSQSPSNKVTEKGKDVELRCDPISGHTALYWYRQSLGQGLEFLIYFQGNSAPDKSGLPSDRFSAERTGGSVSTLTIQRTQQEDSAVYLCASSPEAGTYGHTFGSGTRLTVV.

This clone was recorded only once. The chain recombines TRBV4-2 with TRBJ2-4; D is unresolved. There are 14 residues in the CDR3. The V end lost 4 bases, the J end lost 9 bases, and 16 bases lay between the germline ends. CDR1 is LGHNA and CDR2 is YNFKEQ in the germline V gene. For the CDR3, the DNA is TGTGCCAGCAGCCTCAATCCCCTGGGTGGCATTCAGTACTTC. It encodes CASSLNPLGGIQYF.

This clone came up a few times. The chain is built from TRBV7-2 and TRBJ2-5; D perhaps matches TRBD1 (6 bases). The CDR3 spans 15 residues. The germline gives CDR1 SGHTA, CDR2 FQGNSA. V dropped 5 bases and J dropped 1 base, with 14 bases sitting between them. CDR3 amino acids: CASSTGTAFQETQYF. The CDR3 DNA sequence: TGTGCCAGCAGCACAGGGACGGCCTTCCAAGAGACCCAGTACTTC.

The sample holds a few counts of this clone. This chain uses TRBV2 with TRBJ1-1, with TRBD1 matching over 7 bases. Germline V lookup: CDR1 SNHLY, CDR2 FYNNEI. The J segment lost 0 bases and the V segment lost 7 bases, leaving 14 bases of the junction unmatched. The CDR3 is 17 residues long. CDR3 sequence: CASMNRMTGRLNTEAFF. The DNA of the CDR3 is TGTGCCAGCATGAATCGAATGACAGGGCGTTTGAACACTGAAGCTTTCTTT.

Concerning this clone: An end of the junction does not agree with germline; a read error may underlie this. Other DNA sequences within the sample encode an identical CDR3. The chain is built from TRBV7-2 and TRBJ2-5, with D perhaps being TRBD1 or TRBD2 (5 bases each). This CDR3 has 13 amino acids. From germline, CDR1 is SGHTA and CDR2 FQGNSA. The CDR3 DNA reads TGTGCCAGCAGCTTAGGCCAGGGAGAGACTCAGTACTTC. This codes for CASSLGQGETQYF.

The V and J genes are TRBV5-4 and TRBJ2-7, with D possibly called TRBD1 or TRBD2 (5 bases each). The ends were cut back, 3 bases at V and 6 bases at J, with 13 bases in the middle. This CDR3 has 13 residues. Germline V lookup: CDR1 SGHNT, CDR2 YYREEE (reference sequence). The CDR3: CASSWGPLGEQYF. CDR3 in DNA: TGTGCCAGCAGCTGGGGACCCCTCGGCGAGCAGTACTTC.